This entry features one T cell receptor beta chain sequence. The sample originates from a study of CD8+ T cells in alopecia areata. On the study more broadly: Twice daily, treated patients received 5 to 10 mg of oral tofacitinib. Tofacitinib therapy took 6 to 18 months; 6 months off drug came after.

In alopecia areata patients, both lesional scalp punch biopsies and peripheral blood were collected. A FACSAria was used to sort CD4+ and CD8+ T cells. These cells came from PBMCs. This CDR3 has 12 amino acids. Germline CDR1 reads PRHDT; CDR2 reads FYEKMQ (reference sequence). V was pared by 5 bases and J by 5 bases, with 9 bases between. Once RNA had been extracted, it was reverse transcribed into cDNA to act as the sequencing template. Measured with immunoSEQ multiplex PCR; TCRdb has only the in-frame clones, and not every one. In the table there are around 140,000 clones, 45% to 50% of which are singletons.

The chain links TRBV13 to TRBJ2-5; D ambiguous. The sequences come from CD8+ T cells sorted from blood, collected at week 0. The clonotype comes from a human donor with alopecia areata. CDR3 in amino acids: CASSQAGETQYF. The DNA for the CDR3 is TGTGCCAGCAGCCAGGCAGGCGAGACCCAGTACTTC.